This paragraph covers one T cell receptor beta chain sequence. The data derive from a study of blood T cell repertoires in COVID-19. Across the whole study: Samples of COVID-19 (acute and convalescent) were obtained from the United States, Italy and Spain.

TCRdb's table, derived via immunoSEQ multiplex PCR, lists solely in-frame clones and lacks some. The sample has about 80,000 clones; approximately 79% are singletons. Germline CDR1 reads MDHEN; CDR2 reads SYDVKM. Trimming removed 6 bases at V and 10 bases at J, with 18 bases between. This CDR3 comprises 13 residues. The chain has TRBV28 and TRBJ1-1; D is unresolved. This TCR derives from a man aged 65-85 years with active or convalescent COVID-19. Specimen: peripheral blood. The CDR3 protein is CASSPGWPPLAFF. As DNA, the CDR3 is TGTGCCAGCAGCCCGGGGTGGCCACCGCTAGCTTTCTTT.